These 32 T cell receptor beta chains share one sample of origin, sequenced in a study of shared clonotypes between healthy human individuals. Naive CD8 cells were CD45RO-negative, positively selected for CCR7, excluding terminally differentiated effector memory CD45RA+ cells. Assay used: immunoSEQ multiplex PCR; TCRdb lists only in-frame clones, some missing. The table lists about 2 million clones, around 96% of them singletons. Sequenced: naive CD8+ T cells sorted from blood. The receptors were sampled from a man between 18 and 35 years old in good health.

The V and J genes are TRBV7-9 and TRBJ2-3; 11 bases are a match to TRBD1. V was pared by 4 bases and J by 4 bases, with 7 bases of the junction left unmatched. This CDR3 contains 16 residues. Germline V CDR1 and CDR2: SEHNR, FQNEAQ (reference sequence). The DNA for the CDR3 is TGTGCCAGCAGCTCCCCCGGGACAGGGGGGCCAGATACGCAGTATTTT. It codes for CASSSPGTGGPDTQYF.

This chain links TRBV2 with TRBJ2-7; TRBD1 matches at 7 bases. The germline V gene encodes CDR1 SNHLY and CDR2 FYNNEI. V was clipped by 9 bases and J by 3 bases; unmatched bases: 8. The CDR3 spans 13 residues. This CDR3 reads CASEGAAFYEQYF. The CDR3 DNA follows: TGTGCCAGTGAGGGGGCCGCCTTCTACGAGCAGTACTTC.

On this clone itself: One end of the junction fails to match germline, which may point to a read error. This CDR3 reads CASSRLIQETQYF. The CDR3 nucleotides are TGTGCTAGCAGCCGTTTAATCCAAGAGACCCAGTACTTC. V gene TRBV7-7 combines with J gene TRBJ2-5; D is undetermined. CDR1 and CDR2 (germline): SSHAT, FNYEAQ (reference sequence). This CDR3 has 13 residues.

V is TRBV13 and J is TRBJ2-2, with 11 bases fitting TRBD2. The V gene end was trimmed by 3 bases and the J gene end by 7 bases; junction bases not matched to a gene: 7. The CDR3 runs 16 residues. Germline loops: CDR1 PRHDT, CDR2 FYEKMQ (reference sequence). CDR3 in amino acids: CASSFRLAGTLGELFF. The CDR3, as DNA: TGTGCCAGCAGCTTTCGACTAGCGGGGACGCTCGGGGAGCTGTTTTTT.

This chain uses TRBV27 with TRBJ1-6; D possibly corresponds to TRBD1 (5 bases). The CDR3 has 16 residues. With 0 bases removed from V and 4 bases from J, the gap between germline ends came to 10 bases. Germline CDR1 and CDR2: MNHEY and SMNVEV (reference sequence). CDR3 nucleotides: TGTGCCAGCAGTTTATCATGGGGGGAATATAATTCACCCCTCCACTTT. It is translated as CASSLSWGEYNSPLHF.

The sample holds one count of this clone. The chain carries TRBV11-2 and TRBJ2-7; D possibly uses TRBD1 or TRBD2 (5 bases each). Germline V gives CDR1 SGHAT, CDR2 FQNNGV. CDR3 size: 15 residues. The V end was cut by 1 base, the J end by 3 bases, with 13 bases between. CDR3 sequence: CASSLVGVEDYEQYF. For the CDR3, the DNA is TGTGCCAGCAGCTTAGTGGGGGTTGAGGACTACGAGCAGTACTTC.

This clone appeared a single time. At the DNA level, this CDR3 is encoded by other sequences in the same sample as well. V and J are TRBV4-3 and TRBJ1-3, with D uncertain. V lost 0 bases to trimming and J lost 3 bases, with 3 bases between them. This CDR3 comprises 13 residues. CDR1 and CDR2 (germline): LGHNA, YSLEER. The CDR3 DNA follows: TGCGCCAGCAGCCAAGACAGTGGAAACACCATATATTTT. Translation gives CASSQDSGNTIYF.

The rearrangement joins TRBV6-6 to TRBJ2-5; D is tentatively TRBD1 or TRBD2 (5 bases each). The DNA end lines up better with TRBJ2-7; the J call may be wrong. The CDR3 extends over 13 amino acids. Germline values: CDR1 MNHNY, CDR2 SVGAGI (reference sequence). Here the CDR3 DNA reads TGTGCCAGCAGTTACACGGGACCCAACGAGCAGTACTTC. It encodes CASSYTGPNEQYF.

The rearrangement uses TRBV29-1 and TRBJ2-1; TRBD1 agrees at 8 bases. This CDR3 is 14 amino acids long. Germline-derived CDR1 and CDR2 are SQVTM and ANQGSEA. V was clipped by 4 bases and J by 9 bases; unmatched bases: 11. The CDR3 protein is CSVVPTGGRGEQFF. CDR3 bases: TGCAGCGTTGTCCCCACAGGGGGTCGGGGTGAGCAGTTCTTC.

V is TRBV30 and J is TRBJ2-3, with 7 positions matching TRBD1. Germline V gene data show CDR1 as GTSNPN and CDR2 as SVGIG (reference sequence). The CDR3 loop spans 15 amino acids. V shed 2 bases, J shed 2 bases, and the junction held 7 bases outside the gene matches. In nucleotides, the CDR3 is TGTGCCTGGAGTAACCGGGACAGAAACACAGATACGCAGTATTTT. Protein: CAWSNRDRNTDTQYF.

The gene calls are TRBV9 and TRBJ2-1, with a weak D call TRBD2 (6 bases). Germline V lookup: CDR1 SGDLS, CDR2 YYNGEE. With 10 bases removed from V and 3 bases from J, the gap between germline ends came to 14 bases. This CDR3 region has 13 residues. The CDR3 loop is CASERLGYNEQFF. CDR3 nucleotide sequence: TGTGCCTCCGAGAGACTAGGCTACAATGAGCAGTTCTTC. The whole variable domain, filled in from reference TRBV9 and TRBJ2-1, reads DSGVTQTPKHLITATGQRVTLRCSPRSGDLSVYWYQQSLDQGLQFLIQYYNGEERAKGNILERFSAQQFPDLHSELNLSSLELGDSALYFCASERLGYNEQFFGPGTRLTVL.

A single count supports this clone. The chain employs TRBV5-1 and TRBJ2-7; D remains unclear. The V gene lost 0 bases and the J gene lost 6 bases, with 13 bases spanning the gap. Germline V gene sequence: CDR1 SGHRS, CDR2 YFSETQ. CDR3 length equals 14 residues. DNA of the CDR3: TGCGCCAGCAGCTTGGCGACTTTGGGCGGCGAGCAGTACTTC. Translated, it gives CASSLATLGGEQYF.

V gene TRBV4-1 combines with J gene TRBJ2-5; 8 bases map to TRBD2. The CDR3 sequence is 15 residues long. V lost 2 bases and J lost 5; bases outside the gene matches: 7. CDR1 is MGHRA, CDR2 YSYEKL, per germline. CDR3: CASSQLPGGGETQYF. CDR3 nucleotide sequence: TGCGCCAGCAGCCAACTCCCGGGAGGGGGGGAGACCCAGTACTTC.

This chain joins TRBV28 and TRBJ2-5; D is unclear. V lost 3 bases to trimming and J lost 1 base, with 12 bases between them. Germline-derived CDR1 and CDR2 are MDHEN and SYDVKM. The CDR3 is 15 residues long. The CDR3 is CASSFRTDAQETQYF. As DNA, the CDR3 is TGTGCCAGCAGTTTCCGGACCGACGCCCAAGAGACCCAGTACTTC.

V gene TRBV5-4 combines with J gene TRBJ2-3; perhaps TRBD2 as D (6 bases). V dropped 2 bases and J dropped 5 bases, with 12 bases sitting between them. The CDR3 consists of 14 residues. Germline lookup yields CDR1 SGHNT and CDR2 YYREEE (reference sequence). The DNA for the CDR3 is TGTGCCAGCAGCTTCCCGGGGGAGAGAGATACGCAGTATTTT. This gives the protein CASSFPGERDTQYF.

V and J are TRBV7-9 and TRBJ2-3; D is ambiguous. This CDR3 comprises 15 residues. In germline, CDR1 is SEHNR, CDR2 FQNEAQ (reference sequence). Trimming took 5 bases from V and 2 from J, leaving 14 bases between them. The CDR3 protein is CASSPGEIDTDTQYF. The CDR3 nucleotides are TGTGCCAGCAGCCCTGGGGAAATCGACACAGATACGCAGTATTTT.

The chain uses TRBV6-5 and TRBJ1-1; 8 nucleotides line up with TRBD1. Germline lookup yields CDR1 MNHEY and CDR2 SVGAGI. Losses at the gene ends were 1 base for V and 1 base for J; bases not matched to a gene: 5. This CDR3 has 16 amino acids. This CDR3 reads CASSYYQGAQNTEAFF. CDR3 in DNA: TGTGCCAGCAGTTACTACCAGGGGGCGCAGAACACTGAAGCTTTCTTT.

The gene calls are TRBV11-2 and TRBJ2-7; D might be TRBD2 (6 bases). Germline V lookup: CDR1 SGHAT, CDR2 FQNNGV. V shed 6 bases and J shed 3 bases, with 24 bases lying between them. There are 17 residues in the CDR3. This CDR3 is CASRSRGTPGPVYEQYF. CDR3 bases: TGTGCCAGCAGGTCTCGGGGGACGCCAGGGCCTGTCTACGAGCAGTACTTC.

V usage is TRBV27 and J usage is TRBJ2-2, with no clear D. This CDR3 has 13 amino acids. Per germline, CDR1 MNHEY and CDR2 SMNVEV (reference sequence). V was shortened by 4 bases and J by 9 bases, with 12 bases between the two germline ends. This CDR3 reads CASSSSESRELFF. As DNA, the CDR3 is TGTGCCAGCAGTTCCTCGGAGTCGAGGGAGCTGTTTTTT.

J is TRBJ2-1 and V is TRBV7-8; 8 positions match TRBD2. CDR3 length: 16 residues. V gave up 6 bases and J gave up 5 bases; unmatched junction bases: 12. Germline V lookup: CDR1 SGHVS, CDR2 FQNEAQ. For the CDR3, the DNA is TGTGCCAGCAGTTTCGGGGGGGGAGGAAGAGACAATGAGCAGTTCTTC. Its protein is CASSFGGGGRDNEQFF.

The CDR3, as DNA: TGTGCCAGCAGCCAAGATGGGCTTGGGTCACCTGAAGCTTTCTTT. This translates into CASSQDGLGSPEAFF. The chain joins TRBV4-2 to TRBJ1-1; D unclear. This CDR3 has 15 residues. The V end was cut by 0 bases, the J end by 6 bases, with 14 bases between. CDR1 and CDR2 from the germline V gene are LGHNA and YNFKEQ.

This clone was seen only a few times. V and J are TRBV5-4 and TRBJ2-5; the match to TRBD2 covers 7 bases. Germline values: CDR1 SGHNT, CDR2 YYREEE (reference sequence). The J segment lost 1 base and the V segment lost 3 bases, leaving 9 bases of the junction unmatched. This CDR3 comprises 16 residues. CDR3 sequence reads: CASSWKVAGVQETQYF. The CDR3 coding sequence is TGTGCCAGCAGCTGGAAGGTGGCGGGGGTCCAAGAGACCCAGTACTTC.

The J gene is TRBJ2-2, the V gene TRBV9, with D tentatively TRBD1 (6 bases). Trimming took off 5 bases at V and 0 bases at J, with 8 bases between the two ends. The V gene's germline CDR1 is SGDLS and CDR2 YYNGEE. This CDR3 has 14 amino acids. The CDR3 loop is CASSNRANTGELFF. In DNA form, the CDR3 reads TGTGCCAGCAGTAACAGGGCGAACACCGGGGAGCTGTTTTTT.

Written as DNA, the CDR3 is TGTGCCAGCAGCTGGGGGACAGGGCCTAACTATGGCTACACCTTC. Translating it yields CASSWGTGPNYGYTF. The genes are TRBV11-2 and TRBJ1-2, with 9 bases identical to TRBD1. V gave up 4 bases and J gave up 0 bases; unmatched junction bases: 3. This CDR3 region has 15 residues. Germline-derived CDR1 and CDR2 are SGHAT and FQNNGV.

The J gene is TRBJ2-7, the V gene TRBV10-2; perhaps D is TRBD1 or TRBD2 (5 bases each). The CDR3 has 14 residues. The germline V and J ends were trimmed by 3 bases and 3 bases, with 12 bases remaining between them. Germline V CDR1 and CDR2: WSHSY, SAAADI. CDR3 residues: CASSDPGPIYEQYF. The CDR3 bases are TGCGCCAGCAGTGACCCGGGACCGATCTACGAGCAGTACTTC.

This chain uses TRBV7-2 with TRBJ2-2; TRBD1 aligns across 7 bases. V lost 6 bases, J lost 0 bases, and 7 bases stayed unmatched. CDR1 and CDR2 from the germline V gene are SGHTA and FQGNSA. The CDR3 consists of 16 residues. The chain's CDR3 is CASSTPGQSNTGELFF. The DNA of the CDR3 is TGTGCCAGCAGTACTCCGGGACAGTCGAACACCGGGGAGCTGTTTTTT.

The V and J genes are TRBV29-1 and TRBJ1-1, with D unclear. CDR1 and CDR2 from the germline V gene are SQVTM and ANQGSEA. This CDR3 region has 10 residues. Deletions cut 2 bases from V and 6 bases from J, with 4 bases between. The CDR3 DNA reads as TGCAGCGTTGAATCGTCTGAAGCTTTCTTT. Translating it yields CSVESSEAFF. Combining the CDR3 with reference TRBV29-1 and TRBJ1-1 gives the whole variable domain SAVISQKPSRDICQRGTSLTIQCQVDSQVTMMFWYRQQPGQSLTLIATANQGSEATYESGFVIDKFPISRPNLTFSTLTVSNMSPEDSSIYLCSVESSEAFFGQGTRLTVV.

J is TRBJ2-1 and V is TRBV7-8; 13 nucleotides match TRBD2. The V gene's germline CDR1 is SGHVS and CDR2 FQNEAQ. This CDR3 region has 17 residues. With 4 bases clipped from V and 4 bases from J, the junction kept 7 bases outside the gene matches. CDR3 loop: CASSWGLAGSPYNEQFF. As DNA, the CDR3 is TGTGCCAGCAGCTGGGGACTAGCGGGATCCCCATACAATGAGCAGTTCTTC.

The chain links TRBV6-5 to TRBJ1-1; D is undetermined. The CDR3 has 14 residues. V lost 0 bases, J lost 5 bases, and 10 bases lay in between. Germline CDR1 MNHEY, CDR2 SVGAGI. The DNA for the CDR3 is TGTGCCAGCAGTTACTCGATCGGGTTTACTGAAGCTTTCTTT. It specifies CASSYSIGFTEAFF.

The chain is built from TRBV7-9 and TRBJ2-1; 7 bases are shared with TRBD2. The CDR3 runs 17 residues. Germline CDR1 is SEHNR and CDR2 is FQNEAQ (reference sequence). Trimming at V came to 1 base and at J to 5 bases, leaving 11 bases not matched to a gene. The CDR3 sequence is CASSLDLMGGVNNEQFF. CDR3 in DNA: TGTGCCAGCAGCTTAGACTTAATGGGAGGGGTGAACAATGAGCAGTTCTTC.

V and J are TRBV29-1 and TRBJ2-7; 9 bases line up with TRBD1. The CDR3 consists of 15 residues. CDR1 is SQVTM, CDR2 ANQGSEA, per germline. J gave up 0 bases and V 1 base, and 4 bases lay outside the gene matches. The CDR3 DNA sequence: TGCAGCGTTGAAGTGGAGGGACAGGGCTCCTACGAGCAGTACTTC. Translation gives CSVEVEGQGSYEQYF.

The chain combines TRBV7-9 with TRBJ1-1; D gene uncertain. Germline CDR1 reads SEHNR; CDR2 reads FQNEAQ (reference sequence). The CDR3 totals 14 residues. Trimming shortened V by 5 bases and J by 11 bases, and 21 bases separated the two germline ends. The CDR3 loop reads CASSPELDEPAAFF. In DNA form, the CDR3 reads TGTGCCAGCAGCCCGGAACTAGATGAGCCGGCGGCTTTCTTT. The whole variable domain, filled in from reference TRBV7-9 and TRBJ1-1, reads DTGVSQNPRHKITKRGQNVTFRCDPISEHNRLYWYRQTLGQGPEFLTYFQNEAQLEKSRLLSDRFSAERPKGSFSTLEIQRTEQGDSAMYLCASSPELDEPAAFFGQGTRLTVV.